These 3 T cell receptor beta chains came from one sample sequenced in a study of T cell responses to AZD1222 COVID-19 vaccine. Data came from immunoSEQ multiplex PCR; TCRdb stores just in-frame clones and leaves some out. The sample has about 170,000 clones, about 89% seen once. The material sequenced was peripheral blood, taken on day 0 of AZD1222 vaccination. These receptor sequences come from an adult in good health.

The gene calls are TRBV30 and TRBJ1-6; D call uncertain. The CDR3 has 14 amino acids. With 1 base removed from V and 0 bases from J, the gap between germline ends came to 4 bases. Germline lookup yields CDR1 GTSNPN and CDR2 SVGIG (reference sequence). CDR3 region: CAWSASSYNSPLHF. CDR3 nucleotides: TGTGCCTGGAGTGCGAGCTCCTATAATTCACCCCTCCACTTT. Supplemented by reference TRBV30 and TRBJ1-6, the full variable domain reads SQTIHQWPATLVQPVGSPLSLECTVEGTSNPNLYWYRQAAGRGLQLLFYSVGIGQISSEVPQNLSASRPQDRQFILSSKKLLLSDSGFYLCAWSASSYNSPLHFGNGTRLTVT.

The DNA of the CDR3 is TGTGCCTGGACAGGGGGCCAAAACACCATATATTTT. This codes for CAWTGGQNTIYF. This chain uses TRBV30 with TRBJ1-3; 8 nucleotides agree with TRBD1. The CDR3 spans 12 residues. The V and J ends lost 4 bases and 6 bases, in that order; junction bases with no gene match: 2. Germline CDR1 reads GTSNPN; CDR2 reads SVGIG (reference sequence).

The chain couples TRBV6-5 to TRBJ1-4; D gene unclear. This CDR3 comprises 15 residues. Deletions cut 6 bases from V and 5 bases from J, with 16 bases between. Germline assignment: CDR1 MNHEY and CDR2 SVGAGI. The CDR3 spells CASRPYWERNEKLFF. CDR3 sequence (DNA): TGTGCCAGCAGACCATACTGGGAGCGGAATGAAAAACTGTTTTTT.